What follows are 19 T cell receptor beta chains derived from one specimen sequenced in a study of T cell responses to AZD1222 COVID-19 vaccine. TCRdb keeps only in-frame clones here, not all; method: immunoSEQ multiplex PCR. The sample yields roughly 100,000 clones, about 86% seen once. Sample: peripheral blood, taken on day 0 of AZD1222 vaccination. These receptors originate from an adult in good health.

The chain has TRBV7-9 and TRBJ1-1; 7 nucleotides agree with TRBD1. Germline CDR1 is SEHNR and CDR2 is FQNEAQ (reference sequence). This CDR3 is built from 11 residues. Unmatched junction bases numbered 8, after V lost 8 bases and J lost 11 bases. The CDR3 spells CASDGQGGAFF. The CDR3 DNA is TGTGCCAGCGACGGCCAGGGGGGCGCTTTCTTT.

The chain has TRBV29-1 and TRBJ1-1, with D perhaps TRBD1 (5 bases). CDR1 is SQVTM and CDR2 is ANQGSEA in the germline V gene. V dropped 0 bases and J dropped 9 bases, with 11 bases sitting between them. This CDR3 is 12 amino acids long. CDR3 DNA sequence: TGCAGCGTTGAAGATCGGGGCCCTAAAGCTTTCTTT. Amino acid sequence: CSVEDRGPKAFF.

V usage is TRBV27 and J usage is TRBJ2-7; D is possibly TRBD1 (5 bases). V gave up 3 bases and J gave up 3 bases, with 9 bases separating them. This CDR3 comprises 13 residues. Germline lookup yields CDR1 MNHEY and CDR2 SMNVEV (reference sequence). The CDR3: CASSFSRGYEQYF. CDR3 DNA sequence: TGTGCCAGCAGTTTTTCTAGGGGCTACGAGCAGTACTTC.

The chain combines TRBV14 with TRBJ2-1, with D perhaps matching TRBD2 (6 bases). Trimming removed 4 bases from V and 6 bases from J, with 19 bases in between. Looked up from germline, CDR1 is SGHDN and CDR2 is FVKESK. The CDR3 is 16 residues long. CDR3 sequence: CASSLLGTQTGNEQFF. CDR3 sequence (DNA): TGTGCCAGCAGCCTCCTCGGGACTCAAACGGGCAATGAGCAGTTCTTC.

V usage is TRBV2 and J usage is TRBJ1-4, with D perhaps TRBD1 (6 bases). Trimming took off 8 bases at V and 6 bases at J, with 13 bases between the two ends. In germline, CDR1 is SNHLY, CDR2 FYNNEI. The CDR3 has 13 amino acids. This CDR3 is CASGTGNDEKLFF. In DNA form, the CDR3 reads TGTGCCAGCGGAACAGGGAATGATGAAAAACTGTTTTTT.

CDR3 sequence: CASSSLQYPNYGYTF. CDR3 nucleotides: TGTGCCAGCAGTTCACTACAGTATCCTAACTATGGCTACACCTTC. The chain couples TRBV7-2 to TRBJ1-2; D is ambiguous. In germline, CDR1 is SGHTA, CDR2 FQGNSA. CDR3 length: 15 amino acids. Trimming stripped 6 bases from V and 0 bases from J, with 14 bases between.

This clone was seen just once. This CDR3 is CASSRTGGRTDTQYF. The CDR3 DNA is TGTGCCAGCAGCCGGACAGGGGGAAGGACAGATACGCAGTATTTT. This chain uses TRBV7-3 with TRBJ2-3; 10 nucleotides line up with TRBD1. Germline trimming cut 5 bases from V and 3 bases from J; bases unmatched to any gene: 5. Per germline, CDR1 SGHTA and CDR2 FQGTGA. The CDR3 is made up of 15 amino acids.

The J gene is TRBJ2-5, the V gene TRBV27, with TRBD1 identical over 10 bases. Germline CDR1 is MNHEY and CDR2 is SMNVEV (reference sequence). The CDR3 spans 17 residues. Trimming cost V 2 bases and J 5 bases; bases outside gene matches: 11. CDR3 nucleotides: TGTGCCAGCAGTTTACCCCCGGGACAGGGGTATAACGAGACCCAGTACTTC. Protein: CASSLPPGQGYNETQYF.

There are many counts of this clone. In DNA, the CDR3 is TGTGCCTGGATTTCGGTTGGGGGACAGTACTTC. It is translated as CAWISVGGQYF. J is TRBJ2-7 and V is TRBV30; D tentatively fits TRBD1 or TRBD2 (5 bases each). The CDR3 runs 11 residues. CDR1 GTSNPN and CDR2 SVGIG come from the germline V gene (reference sequence). The V gene lost 4 bases and the J gene lost 10 bases, with 14 bases spanning the gap.

J is TRBJ1-2 and V is TRBV7-8; D gene ambiguous. The CDR3 runs 14 residues. Trimming shortened V by 5 bases and J by 2 bases, and 12 bases separated the two germline ends. Per the germline V gene, CDR1 is SGHVS and CDR2 is FQNEAQ. The CDR3 loop is CASSRLAANYGYTF. DNA for the CDR3: TGTGCCAGCAGCCGATTGGCGGCAAACTATGGCTACACCTTC.

CDR3 in amino acids: CASSPQQGGYGYTF. Here the CDR3 DNA reads TGTGCCAGCAGCCCGCAACAGGGAGGATATGGCTACACCTTC. The V call is TRBV7-2, the J call TRBJ1-2; D is perhaps TRBD1 (6 bases). This CDR3 has 14 residues. V shed 5 bases and J shed 5 bases, with 15 bases lying between them. Per germline, CDR1 SGHTA and CDR2 FQGNSA.

Concerning this clone itself: Other DNA sequences in the sample encode the same CDR3. The chain uses TRBV18 and TRBJ2-3; D remains ambiguous. The CDR3 runs 12 residues. The germline V gene has CDR1 KGHSH and CDR2 LQKENI. V was clipped by 2 bases and J by 3 bases, with 3 bases between them. The CDR3 DNA reads as TGTGCCAGCTCACCAGGGACAGATACGCAGTATTTT. This codes for CASSPGTDTQYF.

The chain has TRBV4-2 and TRBJ2-7; tentatively, D is TRBD2 (6 bases). Trimming shortened V by 0 bases and J by 3 bases, and 18 bases separated the two germline ends. CDR1 is LGHNA and CDR2 is YNFKEQ in the germline V gene. CDR3 size: 17 residues. The CDR3 bases are TGTGCCAGCAGCCAAGAACCCTTCGGTCGGGAGATCTACGAGCAGTACTTC. It translates to CASSQEPFGREIYEQYF.

This clone appeared many times. V is TRBV24-1 and J is TRBJ1-2, with 7 bases lining up with TRBD1. Germline-derived CDR1 and CDR2 are KGHDR and SFDVKD. The CDR3 covers 15 residues. The trim removed 3 bases at V and 3 bases at J, leaving 6 bases unmatched. The CDR3 nucleotides read TGTGCCACCAGTGATGGAGGGGGCGCGGACTATGGCTACACCTTC. It codes for CATSDGGGADYGYTF.

J is TRBJ1-1 and V is TRBV28; D uncertain. The V and J ends lost 6 bases and 11 bases respectively, with 10 bases between them. The CDR3 runs to 10 residues. CDR1 and CDR2 from the germline V gene are MDHEN and SYDVKM. CDR3 residues: CASSPALAFF. The CDR3 DNA reads TGTGCCAGCAGCCCTGCCTTGGCTTTCTTT. Complete variable domain (other parts from reference TRBV28 and TRBJ1-1): DVKVTQSSRYLVKRTGEKVFLECVQDMDHENMFWYRQDPGLGLRLIYFSYDVKMKEKGDIPEGYSVSREKKERFSLILESASTNQTSMYLCASSPALAFFGQGTRLTVV.

This clone was picked up a small number of times. The gene calls are TRBV9 and TRBJ1-2; D is possibly TRBD1 (6 bases). V shed 6 bases and J shed 4 bases, with 19 bases lying between them. CDR3 length: 15 amino acids. Germline-derived CDR1 and CDR2 are SGDLS and YYNGEE. The CDR3 reads CASTSGGGLFYGYTF. The DNA for the CDR3 is TGTGCCAGCACCTCAGGTGGGGGGCTATTCTATGGCTACACCTTC.

The rearrangement joins TRBV27 to TRBJ2-7, with D uncertain. Looked up from germline, CDR1 is MNHEY and CDR2 is SMNVEV (reference sequence). This CDR3 has 14 residues. V lost 2 bases and J lost 1, with 9 bases in between. CDR3 region: CASSLGPLSYEQYF. CDR3 sequence (DNA): TGTGCCAGCAGTTTAGGACCCCTATCCTACGAGCAGTACTTC.

The CDR3 protein is CASSPLRGFYGYTF. CDR3 DNA: TGTGCCAGCAGTCCCCTCCGGGGTTTCTATGGCTACACCTTC. The chain has TRBV28 and TRBJ1-2; D gene unclear. Trimming shortened V by 5 bases and J by 4 bases, and 14 bases separated the two germline ends. The CDR3 has 14 residues. CDR1 is MDHEN, CDR2 SYDVKM, per germline.

This clone is a singleton in its sample. V and J are TRBV10-3 and TRBJ1-2; possible D gene TRBD1, 6 bases. There are 17 residues in the CDR3. Germline CDR1 and CDR2: ENHRY and SYGVKD. With 7 bases removed from V and 7 bases from J, the gap between germline ends came to 28 bases. CDR3 region: CAIKGGEQGGIGGGYTF. CDR3 nucleotides: TGTGCCATCAAAGGAGGAGAACAGGGCGGGATCGGGGGTGGCTACACCTTC.